This T cell receptor beta chain is drawn from a study of regulatory T cells in long-lasting Graves disease. iRepertoire HTBI primers and Arm-PCR of CDR3 regions built TCR beta libraries. TCRdb re-called the multiplex PCR reads with MiXCR, one entry per CDR3 protein. Here the sample spans just over 600,000 distinct CDR3 sequences, 16% being singletons. Stated time point: newly diagnosed GD, antithyroid drugs for less than 3 months. Construction of the TCR library relied on RNA isolated from PBMCs. This clonotype came up many times. This CDR3 is 12 amino acids long. CDR1 and CDR2 (germline): LNHNV, YYDKDF (reference sequence). V gave up 7 bases and J gave up 7 bases, with 13 bases separating them. This sample was shared with a second study, whose subject was T cells in Graves' hyperthyroidism and ophthalmopathy.

The chain employs TRBV15 and TRBJ1-1; TRBD1 might be the D (6 bases). Sample: peripheral blood mononuclear cells (PBMCs), taken at new diagnosis, from a patient treated with antithyroid drugs. The source of this sequence is a woman aged 25 to 45 with Graves disease. Here the CDR3 reads CATTGDRYEAFF. CDR3 in DNA: TGTGCCACCACAGGGGACCGATATGAAGCTTTCTTT.